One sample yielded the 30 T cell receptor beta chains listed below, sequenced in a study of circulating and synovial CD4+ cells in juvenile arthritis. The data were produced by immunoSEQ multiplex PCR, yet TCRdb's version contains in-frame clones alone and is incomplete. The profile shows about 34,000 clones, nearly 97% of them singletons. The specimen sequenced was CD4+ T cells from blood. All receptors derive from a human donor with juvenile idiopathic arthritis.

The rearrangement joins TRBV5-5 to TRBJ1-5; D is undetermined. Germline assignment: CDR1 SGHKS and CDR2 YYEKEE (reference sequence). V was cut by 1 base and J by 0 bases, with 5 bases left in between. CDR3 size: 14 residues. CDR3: CASSLIYSNQPQHF. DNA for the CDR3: TGTGCCAGCAGCTTGATCTATAGCAATCAGCCCCAGCATTTT.

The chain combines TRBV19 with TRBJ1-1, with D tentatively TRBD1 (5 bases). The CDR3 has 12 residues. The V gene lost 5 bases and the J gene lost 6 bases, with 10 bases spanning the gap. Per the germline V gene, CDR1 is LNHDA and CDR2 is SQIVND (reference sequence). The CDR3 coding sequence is TGTGCCAGTAGTCGGGGGTCCGCTGAAGCTTTCTTT. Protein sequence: CASSRGSAEAFF.

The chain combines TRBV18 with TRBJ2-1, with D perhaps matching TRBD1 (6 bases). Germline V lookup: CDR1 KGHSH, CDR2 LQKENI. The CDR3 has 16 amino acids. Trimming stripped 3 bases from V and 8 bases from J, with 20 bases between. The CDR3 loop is CASSPNLRTAGDEQFF. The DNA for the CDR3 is TGTGCCAGCTCACCCAACTTGCGGACAGCTGGGGATGAGCAGTTCTTC.

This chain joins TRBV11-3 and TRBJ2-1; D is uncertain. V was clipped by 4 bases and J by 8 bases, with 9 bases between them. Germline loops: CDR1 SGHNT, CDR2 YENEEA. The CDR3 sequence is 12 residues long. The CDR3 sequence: CASSSWADEQFF. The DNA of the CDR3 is TGTGCCAGCAGCTCCTGGGCTGATGAGCAGTTCTTC.

CDR3 DNA: TGCGCCAGCAGCTTGGGGGCTGGAGGGGCCATAGTACAAGAGACCCAGTACTTC. Translating it yields CASSLGAGGAIVQETQYF. The J gene is TRBJ2-5, the V gene TRBV5-1; D may be TRBD2 (6 bases). Germline V gene lookup returns CDR1 SGHRS and CDR2 YFSETQ. This CDR3 has 18 residues. V was clipped by 0 bases and J by 2 bases, with 20 bases between them.

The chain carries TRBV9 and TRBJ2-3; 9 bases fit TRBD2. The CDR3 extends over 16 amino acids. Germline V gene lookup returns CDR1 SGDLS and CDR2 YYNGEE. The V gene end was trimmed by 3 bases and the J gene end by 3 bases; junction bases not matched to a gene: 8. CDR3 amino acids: CASSDESGRSTDTQYF. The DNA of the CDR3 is TGTGCCAGCAGCGATGAGAGCGGGAGGAGTACAGATACGCAGTATTTT.

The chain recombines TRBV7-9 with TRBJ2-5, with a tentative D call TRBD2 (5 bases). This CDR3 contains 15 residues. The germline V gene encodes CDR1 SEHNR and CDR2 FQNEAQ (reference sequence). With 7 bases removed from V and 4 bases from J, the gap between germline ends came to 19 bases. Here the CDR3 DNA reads TGTGCCAGCATGGCCCTAGGCGGGTTCGCAGAGACCCAGTACTTC. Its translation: CASMALGGFAETQYF.

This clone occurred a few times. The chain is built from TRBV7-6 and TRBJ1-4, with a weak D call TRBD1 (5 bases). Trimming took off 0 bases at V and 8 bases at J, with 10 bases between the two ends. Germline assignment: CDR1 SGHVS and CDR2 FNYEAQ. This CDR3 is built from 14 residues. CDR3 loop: CASSLAEPGEKLFF. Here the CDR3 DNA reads TGTGCCAGCAGCTTAGCGGAGCCAGGGGAAAAACTGTTTTTT.

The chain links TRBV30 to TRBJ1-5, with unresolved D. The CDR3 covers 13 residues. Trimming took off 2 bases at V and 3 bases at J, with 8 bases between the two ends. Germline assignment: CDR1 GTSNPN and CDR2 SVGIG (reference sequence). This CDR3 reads CAWSINSNQPQHF. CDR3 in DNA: TGTGCCTGGAGTATTAATTCCAATCAGCCCCAGCATTTT.

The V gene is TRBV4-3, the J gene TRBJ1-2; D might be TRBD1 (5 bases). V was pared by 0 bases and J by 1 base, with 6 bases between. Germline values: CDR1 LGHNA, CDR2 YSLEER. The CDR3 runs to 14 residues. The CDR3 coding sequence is TGCGCCAGCAGCCAAGAGGACATTAACTATGGCTACACCTTC. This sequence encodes CASSQEDINYGYTF.

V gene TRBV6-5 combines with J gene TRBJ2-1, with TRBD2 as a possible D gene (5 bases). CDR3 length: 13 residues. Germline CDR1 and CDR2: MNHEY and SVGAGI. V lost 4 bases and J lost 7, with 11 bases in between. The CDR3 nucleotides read TGTGCCAGCAGTTCCCCGGGAAGGAATGAGCAGTTCTTC. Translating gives CASSSPGRNEQFF.

This CDR3 reads CASSLHQGAGGYTF. The CDR3 nucleotides read TGTGCCAGCAGCTTGCACCAGGGGGCGGGGGGCTACACCTTC. The rearrangement links TRBV5-4 to TRBJ1-2; 8 bases agree with TRBD1. The CDR3 covers 14 residues. V was pared by 1 base and J by 8 bases, with 7 bases of the junction left unmatched. Germline assignment: CDR1 SGHNT and CDR2 YYREEE (reference sequence).

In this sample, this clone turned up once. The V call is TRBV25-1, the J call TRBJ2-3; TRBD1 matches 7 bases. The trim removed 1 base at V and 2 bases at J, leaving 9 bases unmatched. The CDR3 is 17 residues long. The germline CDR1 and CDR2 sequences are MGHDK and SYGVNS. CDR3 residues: CASSESSRQGSTDTQYF. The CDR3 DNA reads TGTGCCAGCAGTGAATCATCTCGACAGGGCTCCACAGATACGCAGTATTTT.

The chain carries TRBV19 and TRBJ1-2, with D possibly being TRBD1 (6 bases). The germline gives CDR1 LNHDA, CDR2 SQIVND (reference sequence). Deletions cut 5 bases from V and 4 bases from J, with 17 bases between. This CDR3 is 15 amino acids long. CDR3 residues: CASSDDLGQSYGYTF. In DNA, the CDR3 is TGTGCCAGTAGTGACGATTTAGGACAGAGCTATGGCTACACCTTC.

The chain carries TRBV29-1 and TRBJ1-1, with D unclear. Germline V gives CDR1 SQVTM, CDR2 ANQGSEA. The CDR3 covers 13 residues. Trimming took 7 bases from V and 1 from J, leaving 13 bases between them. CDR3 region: CSADDNANTEAFF. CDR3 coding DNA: TGCAGCGCTGATGACAACGCGAACACTGAAGCTTTCTTT.

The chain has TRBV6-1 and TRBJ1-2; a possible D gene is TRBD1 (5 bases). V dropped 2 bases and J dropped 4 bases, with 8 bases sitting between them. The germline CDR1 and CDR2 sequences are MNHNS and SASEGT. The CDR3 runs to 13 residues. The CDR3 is CASSEKGPYGYTF. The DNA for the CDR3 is TGTGCCAGCAGTGAAAAGGGGCCCTATGGCTACACCTTC.

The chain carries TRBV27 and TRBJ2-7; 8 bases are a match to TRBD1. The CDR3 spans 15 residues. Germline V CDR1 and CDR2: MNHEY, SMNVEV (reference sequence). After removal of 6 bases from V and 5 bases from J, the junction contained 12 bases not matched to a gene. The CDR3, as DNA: TGTGCCAGCAGCGGGGGACAGGTGGGCAGGAACGAGCAGTACTTC. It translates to CASSGGQVGRNEQYF.

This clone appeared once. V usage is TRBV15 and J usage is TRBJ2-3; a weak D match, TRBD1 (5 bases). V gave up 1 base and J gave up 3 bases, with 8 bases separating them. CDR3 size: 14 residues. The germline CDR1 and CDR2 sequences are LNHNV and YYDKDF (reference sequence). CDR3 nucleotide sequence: TGTGCCACCAGCAGAGCCCCAGGGACAGATACGCAGTATTTT. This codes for CATSRAPGTDTQYF.

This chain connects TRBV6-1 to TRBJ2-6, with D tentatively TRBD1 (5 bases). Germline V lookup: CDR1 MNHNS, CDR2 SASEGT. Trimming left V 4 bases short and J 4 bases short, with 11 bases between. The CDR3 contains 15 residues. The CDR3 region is CASSALGRGANVLTF. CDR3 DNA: TGTGCCAGCAGTGCACTGGGGCGCGGGGCCAACGTCCTGACTTTC.

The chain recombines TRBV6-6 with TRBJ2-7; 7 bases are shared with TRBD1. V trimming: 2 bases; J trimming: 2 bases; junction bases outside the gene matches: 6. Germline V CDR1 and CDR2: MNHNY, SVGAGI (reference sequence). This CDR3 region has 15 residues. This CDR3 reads CASSYTLQGAYEQYF. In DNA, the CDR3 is TGTGCCAGCAGTTACACCCTTCAGGGGGCCTACGAGCAGTACTTC.

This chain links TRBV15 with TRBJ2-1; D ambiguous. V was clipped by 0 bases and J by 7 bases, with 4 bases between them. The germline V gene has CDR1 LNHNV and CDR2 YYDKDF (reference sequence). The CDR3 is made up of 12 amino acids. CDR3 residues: CATSREANEQFF. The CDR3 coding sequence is TGTGCCACCAGCAGAGAAGCGAATGAGCAGTTCTTC.

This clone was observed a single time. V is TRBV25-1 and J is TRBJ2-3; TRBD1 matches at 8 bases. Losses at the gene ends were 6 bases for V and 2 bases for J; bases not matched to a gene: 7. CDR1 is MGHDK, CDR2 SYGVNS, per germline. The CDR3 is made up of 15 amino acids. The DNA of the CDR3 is TGTGCCAGCAGGACAGGGGTGCTTGACACAGATACGCAGTATTTT. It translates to CASRTGVLDTDTQYF.

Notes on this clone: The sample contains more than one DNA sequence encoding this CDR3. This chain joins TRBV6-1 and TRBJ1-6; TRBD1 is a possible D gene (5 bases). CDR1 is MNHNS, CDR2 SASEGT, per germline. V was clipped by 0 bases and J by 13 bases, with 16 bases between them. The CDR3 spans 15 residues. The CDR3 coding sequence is TGTGCCAGCAGTGAAGCCCGGGGGAGGCACTCCCCCCTCCACTTT. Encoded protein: CASSEARGRHSPLHF.

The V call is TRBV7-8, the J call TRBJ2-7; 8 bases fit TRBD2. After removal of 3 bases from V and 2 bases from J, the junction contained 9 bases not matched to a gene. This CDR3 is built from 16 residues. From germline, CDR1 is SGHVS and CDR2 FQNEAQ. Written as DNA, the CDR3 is TGTGCCAGCAGCTTGGCGGGGGGCAGGGGTGCCTACGAGCAGTACTTC. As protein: CASSLAGGRGAYEQYF.

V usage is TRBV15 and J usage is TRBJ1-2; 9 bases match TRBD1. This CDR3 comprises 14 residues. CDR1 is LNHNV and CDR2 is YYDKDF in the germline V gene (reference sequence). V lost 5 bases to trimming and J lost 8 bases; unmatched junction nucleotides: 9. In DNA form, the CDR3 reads TGTGCCACCAGCTTGGACAGGGGAGGAATCGGCTACACCTTC. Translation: CATSLDRGGIGYTF.

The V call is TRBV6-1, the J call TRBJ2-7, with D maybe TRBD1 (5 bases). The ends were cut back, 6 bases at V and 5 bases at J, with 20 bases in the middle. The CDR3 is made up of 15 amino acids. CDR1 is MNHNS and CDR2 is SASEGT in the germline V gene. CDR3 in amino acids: CASRDTQSLSHEQYF. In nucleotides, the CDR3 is TGTGCCAGCAGGGACACACAGTCCCTAAGCCACGAGCAGTACTTC.

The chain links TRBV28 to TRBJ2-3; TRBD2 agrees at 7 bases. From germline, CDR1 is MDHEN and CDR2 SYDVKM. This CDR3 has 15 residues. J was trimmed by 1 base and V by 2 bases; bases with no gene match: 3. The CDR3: CASSLGGSGTDTQYF. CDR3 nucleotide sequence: TGTGCCAGCAGTTTAGGCGGGAGTGGCACAGATACGCAGTATTTT.

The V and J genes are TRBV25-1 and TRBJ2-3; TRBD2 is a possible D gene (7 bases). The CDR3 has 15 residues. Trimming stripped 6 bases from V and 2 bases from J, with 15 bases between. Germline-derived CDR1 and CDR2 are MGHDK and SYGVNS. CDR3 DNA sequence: TGTGCCAGCAGCTGGGGGGGGCTGGACACAGATACGCAGTATTTT. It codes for CASSWGGLDTDTQYF.

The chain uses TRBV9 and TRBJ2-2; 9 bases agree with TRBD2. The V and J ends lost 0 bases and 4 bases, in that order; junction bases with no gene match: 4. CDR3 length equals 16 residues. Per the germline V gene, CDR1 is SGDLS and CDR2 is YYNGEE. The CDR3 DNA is TGTGCCAGCAGCGTAGGGAATAGCGGGAGCACCGGGGAGCTGTTTTTT. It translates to CASSVGNSGSTGELFF. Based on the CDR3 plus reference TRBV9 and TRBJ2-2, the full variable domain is DSGVTQTPKHLITATGQRVTLRCSPRSGDLSVYWYQQSLDQGLQFLIQYYNGEERAKGNILERFSAQQFPDLHSELNLSSLELGDSALYFCASSVGNSGSTGELFFGEGSRLTVL.

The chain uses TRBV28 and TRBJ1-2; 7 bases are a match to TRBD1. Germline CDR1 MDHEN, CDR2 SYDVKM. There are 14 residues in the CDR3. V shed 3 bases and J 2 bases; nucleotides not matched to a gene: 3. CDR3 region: CASSFVQGNYGYTF. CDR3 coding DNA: TGTGCCAGCAGTTTCGTACAGGGGAACTATGGCTACACCTTC.